One sample yielded the 32 T cell receptor beta chains listed below, sequenced in a study of blood T cell repertoires in COVID-19. Assay used: immunoSEQ multiplex PCR; TCRdb lists only in-frame clones, some missing. The table has 300,000 to 350,000 clones, around nine tenths seen once. Sequencing was performed on peripheral blood. These receptors all stem from an older woman with COVID-19, enrolled during active disease.

J is TRBJ2-5 and V is TRBV7-3, with D possibly being TRBD1 (5 bases). This CDR3 has 14 residues. The V gene lost 3 bases and the J gene lost 7 bases, with 15 bases spanning the gap. Germline V gene sequence: CDR1 SGHTA, CDR2 FQGTGA. CDR3 bases: TGTGCCAGCAGCTTGTTTGGTGGGCAGGGGACCCAGTACTTC. It codes for CASSLFGGQGTQYF.

In DNA form, the CDR3 reads TGTGCCAGCAGCCTCAGGGGCGCTCCCTACGAGCAGTACTTC. The encoded protein is CASSLRGAPYEQYF. The J gene is TRBJ2-7, the V gene TRBV28; D is perhaps TRBD1 (6 bases). The V end lost 6 bases, the J end lost 2 bases, and 14 bases lay between the germline ends. CDR1 and CDR2 from the germline V gene are MDHEN and SYDVKM. The CDR3 contains 14 residues.

The rearrangement uses TRBV28 and TRBJ1-1, with D hard to call. From germline, CDR1 is MDHEN and CDR2 SYDVKM. The CDR3 is 15 residues long. Trimming removed 2 bases from V and 1 base from J, with 11 bases in between. CDR3 DNA: TGTGCCAGCAGTTTAATGATGGCATCGAACACTGAAGCTTTCTTT. It codes for CASSLMMASNTEAFF.

This clone was found once. J is TRBJ2-5 and V is TRBV3-1 (or the pseudogene TRBV3-2); 9 bases fit TRBD2. V dropped 4 bases and J dropped 5; count of bases not matched to a gene: 14. The CDR3 consists of 17 residues. CDR1 and CDR2 from the germline V gene are LGHDT and YNNKEL (reference sequence). CDR3 nucleotide sequence: TGTGCCAGCAGCCCCGCGTGGCGGGGGGGCCTTAGTGAGACCCAGTACTTC. This sequence encodes CASSPAWRGGLSETQYF.

The chain uses TRBV5-1 and TRBJ1-1; no firm D call. This CDR3 is built from 16 residues. The V end lost 4 bases, the J end lost 1 base, and 17 bases lay between the germline ends. The V gene's germline CDR1 is SGHRS and CDR2 YFSETQ. The CDR3 region is CASSPGTRVANTEAFF. The CDR3 DNA sequence: TGCGCCAGCAGCCCCGGTACGCGGGTCGCGAACACTGAAGCTTTCTTT.

V is TRBV12-5 and J is TRBJ2-1; TRBD2 matches 15 bases. The CDR3 is 18 amino acids. CDR1 LGHNT and CDR2 FRNRAP come from the germline V gene. Unmatched junction bases numbered 11, after V lost 7 bases and J lost 4 bases. CDR3 sequence reads: CASAPTGTSGGRYNEQFF. CDR3 bases: TGTGCTAGTGCCCCAACCGGGACTAGCGGGGGGCGTTACAATGAGCAGTTCTTC.

The V call is TRBV24-1, the J call TRBJ2-2; the D is unclear. Germline assignment: CDR1 KGHDR and CDR2 SFDVKD. V was clipped by 0 bases and J by 2 bases, with 15 bases between them. This CDR3 comprises 18 residues. The CDR3 is CATSDLRGNKRNTGELFF. CDR3 nucleotide sequence: TGTGCCACCAGTGATTTGCGTGGAAACAAGCGCAACACCGGGGAGCTGTTTTTT.

The gene calls are TRBV7-3 and TRBJ1-1; 10 bases agree with TRBD1. The CDR3 covers 13 residues. Trimming at V came to 6 bases and at J to 4 bases, leaving 2 bases not matched to a gene. Germline CDR1 SGHTA, CDR2 FQGTGA. The CDR3, as DNA: TGTGCCAGCAGGGGACAGGGGTTCACTGAAGCTTTCTTT. It specifies CASRGQGFTEAFF.

This chain links TRBV3-1 (or the pseudogene TRBV3-2) with TRBJ1-1; 7 bases align to TRBD1. V was clipped by 4 bases and J by 4 bases; unmatched bases: 3. The CDR3 is made up of 13 amino acids. The germline V gene encodes CDR1 LGHDT and CDR2 YNNKEL (reference sequence). The CDR3 nucleotides read TGTGCCAGCAGCCTTAACAGGGGCACTGAAGCTTTCTTT. Protein sequence: CASSLNRGTEAFF.

The chain couples TRBV18 to TRBJ2-1; 9 nucleotides align to TRBD2. Germline V CDR1 and CDR2: KGHSH, LQKENI. V lost 5 bases, J lost 6 bases, and 8 bases stayed unmatched. The CDR3 is 15 amino acids. CDR3 amino acids: CASSSLAGGLNEQFF. In nucleotides, the CDR3 is TGTGCCAGCTCATCCCTGGCGGGGGGGCTCAATGAGCAGTTCTTC.

The chain is built from TRBV6-6 and TRBJ1-2; D is undetermined. V lost 0 bases, J lost 8 bases, and 13 bases lay in between. This CDR3 has 14 amino acids. In germline, CDR1 is MNHNY, CDR2 SVGAGI (reference sequence). CDR3 sequence reads: CASSYSAGEGGYTF. CDR3 DNA sequence: TGTGCCAGCAGTTACTCGGCCGGGGAGGGAGGCTACACCTTC.

The chain employs TRBV7-8 and TRBJ1-6; TRBD1 might be the D (6 bases). This CDR3 contains 16 residues. In germline, CDR1 is SGHVS, CDR2 FQNEAQ. V was pared by 5 bases and J by 7 bases, with 18 bases between. Here the CDR3 DNA reads TGTGCCAGCAGCCCGGGGGCTTCCGGGGGGAATTCACCCCTCCACTTT. Amino acid sequence: CASSPGASGGNSPLHF.

The J gene is TRBJ1-1, the V gene TRBV7-2; D unresolved. This CDR3 has 15 amino acids. The germline V and J ends were trimmed by 3 bases and 0 bases, with 11 bases remaining between them. Per the germline V gene, CDR1 is SGHTA and CDR2 is FQGNSA. Here the CDR3 reads CASSFKSTMNTEAFF. The CDR3 DNA sequence: TGTGCCAGCAGCTTCAAGAGTACGATGAACACTGAAGCTTTCTTT.

This chain uses TRBV5-1 with TRBJ2-5, with D tentatively TRBD1 (6 bases). The CDR3 is 14 amino acids. Germline CDR1 SGHRS, CDR2 YFSETQ. Between the trimmed V and J ends, which lost 5 bases and 5 bases, there was a span of 16 bases. The CDR3 is CASSQPTGPETQYF. The CDR3 bases are TGCGCCAGCAGTCAACCAACAGGGCCGGAGACCCAGTACTTC.

The CDR3 DNA is TGTGCCAGTAGAGGGGGGGGAGGCACTGAAGCTTTCTTT. This translates into CASRGGGGTEAFF. V and J are TRBV12-3 or TRBV12-4 and TRBJ1-1; weak D call: TRBD1 (6 bases). This CDR3 comprises 13 residues. Trimming pared 9 bases from V and 4 bases from J, leaving 15 bases between.

The chain joins TRBV5-5 to TRBJ1-6, with 8 positions matching TRBD1. This CDR3 has 15 residues. With V trimmed by 0 bases and J by 7 bases, 3 bases remained unmatched. The germline CDR1 and CDR2 sequences are SGHKS and YYEKEE (reference sequence). The CDR3 nucleotides are TGTGCCAGCAGCTTGGAGGACAGGGTAAATTCACCCCTCCACTTT. This gives the protein CASSLEDRVNSPLHF.

This rearrangement joins TRBV11-2 to TRBJ1-1; D gene uncertain. CDR1 SGHAT and CDR2 FQNNGV come from the germline V gene. The CDR3 totals 13 residues. Trimming took off 2 bases at V and 0 bases at J, with 4 bases between the two ends. CDR3 nucleotides: TGTGCCAGCAGCTTAACGGTGAACACTGAAGCTTTCTTT. Amino acid sequence: CASSLTVNTEAFF.

In its sample, this clone was seen once. The rearrangement links TRBV11-2 to TRBJ2-4, with 7 bases identical to TRBD1. This CDR3 has 15 amino acids. The germline CDR1 and CDR2 sequences are SGHAT and FQNNGV. The ends lost 1 base at V and 6 bases at J; junction bases unmatched: 6. The DNA of the CDR3 is TGTGCCAGCAGCTTAGTCGGTGGGACAGCAAACATTCAGTACTTC. Translated, it gives CASSLVGGTANIQYF.

For the CDR3, the DNA is TGTGCCAGCCGGACAGTAGAAGCTTTCTTT. Translation gives CASRTVEAFF. V and J are TRBV6-5 and TRBJ1-1; TRBD1 might be the D (6 bases). Trimming cost V 8 bases and J 8 bases, with 9 bases left between them. The CDR3 is 10 residues long. Germline V lookup: CDR1 MNHEY, CDR2 SVGAGI.

As for this clone: The junction differs from germline at one of its ends, possibly a read error. The gene calls are TRBV6-6 and TRBJ2-7, with a tentative D call TRBD2 (5 bases). This CDR3 has 16 residues. Germline V gives CDR1 MNHNY, CDR2 SVGAGI (reference sequence). The CDR3 sequence: CASRELGSGFSHEQYF. In DNA form, the CDR3 reads TGTGCCAGCAGGGAACTAGGGAGCGGATTCTCCCACGAGCAGTACTTC.

The rearrangement uses TRBV12-3 or TRBV12-4 and TRBJ1-3; D is ambiguous. The germline V and J ends were trimmed by 5 bases and 3 bases, with 5 bases remaining between them. The CDR3 spans 12 residues. Written as DNA, the CDR3 is TGTGCCAGCAGTGCGGATGGAAACACCATATATTTT. Translating gives CASSADGNTIYF.

This clone came up once. The V call is TRBV29-1, the J call TRBJ2-3, with D maybe TRBD1 (6 bases). CDR3 length equals 14 residues. Germline V CDR1 and CDR2: SQVTM, ANQGSEA. V lost 3 bases, J lost 0 bases, and 10 bases lay in between. The CDR3 spells CSVEPGASTDTQYF. Written as DNA, the CDR3 is TGCAGCGTTGAGCCAGGGGCTAGCACAGATACGCAGTATTTT.

The rearrangement uses TRBV6-1 and TRBJ2-7, with TRBD2 matching 12 bases. V shed 0 bases, J shed 0 bases, and the junction held 15 bases outside the gene matches. Germline-derived CDR1 and CDR2 are MNHNS and SASEGT. The CDR3 extends over 21 amino acids. CDR3 bases: TGTGCCAGCAGTGAAGCCGTTAGTGGTGCTAGCGGGGGGGCAAGCTCCTACGAGCAGTACTTC. This translates into CASSEAVSGASGGASSYEQYF.

V gene TRBV14 combines with J gene TRBJ2-1; 8 nucleotides align to TRBD1. The CDR3 has 19 amino acids. The V gene's germline CDR1 is SGHDN and CDR2 FVKESK. With 0 bases clipped from V and 5 bases from J, the junction kept 15 bases outside the gene matches. CDR3 nucleotide sequence: TGTGCCAGCAGCCAAGATAGGGACAGGTTATTCAATGCAAACAATGAGCAGTTCTTC. It translates to CASSQDRDRLFNANNEQFF. Using reference TRBV14 and TRBJ2-1 for the parts outside the CDR3, the full variable domain is EAGVTQFPSHSVIEKGQTVTLRCDPISGHDNLYWYRRVMGKEIKFLLHFVKESKQDESGMPNNRFLAERTGGTYSTLKVQPAELEDSGVYFCASSQDRDRLFNANNEQFFGPGTRLTVL.

Comment on this clone: One junction end disagrees with the germline gene, perhaps due to a read error. The chain joins TRBV2 to TRBJ2-1, with 7 bases aligning to TRBD1. CDR3 length: 12 amino acids. CDR1 is SNHLY and CDR2 is FYNNEI in the germline V gene. Here the CDR3 reads CASSEVGRGKLF. CDR3 nucleotides: TGTGCCAGCAGTGAGGTTGGCAGGGGGAAGCTCTTC.

This chain connects TRBV5-4 to TRBJ1-4; D uncertain. V was clipped by 0 bases and J by 4 bases, with 10 bases between them. CDR3 length: 15 residues. Per germline, CDR1 SGHNT and CDR2 YYREEE (reference sequence). The CDR3 sequence: CASSLGGSFNEKLFF. CDR3 coding DNA: TGTGCCAGCAGCTTGGGAGGCAGTTTTAATGAAAAACTGTTTTTT.

The V and J genes are TRBV10-2 and TRBJ2-5; D perhaps matches TRBD1 (5 bases). Per the germline V gene, CDR1 is WSHSY and CDR2 is SAAADI. The ends were cut back, 7 bases at V and 3 bases at J, with 12 bases in the middle. The CDR3 is made up of 13 amino acids. The CDR3 DNA reads TGCGCCAGCACAGGGTCCCGGGAAGAGACCCAGTACTTC. It codes for CASTGSREETQYF.

The sample holds one count of this clone. This chain connects TRBV9 to TRBJ2-2; D is unresolved. This CDR3 is 13 amino acids long. V was pared by 4 bases and J by 3 bases, with 7 bases between. Germline CDR1 is SGDLS and CDR2 is YYNGEE. The CDR3 region is CASSLRDTGELFF. CDR3 coding DNA: TGTGCCAGCAGCCTCCGTGACACCGGGGAGCTGTTTTTT.

V gene TRBV15 combines with J gene TRBJ2-2, with TRBD1 matching over 12 bases. The CDR3 totals 16 residues. V was pared by 3 bases and J by 5 bases, with 4 bases of the junction left unmatched. Looked up from germline, CDR1 is LNHNV and CDR2 is YYDKDF (reference sequence). CDR3 protein: CATSSGTGGITGELFF. CDR3 DNA sequence: TGTGCCACCAGCAGTGGGACAGGGGGCATTACCGGGGAGCTGTTTTTT.

This clone was detected once. The chain is built from TRBV5-1 and TRBJ1-6, with D tentatively TRBD1 (6 bases). The length of the CDR3 is 14 residues. Per germline, CDR1 SGHRS and CDR2 YFSETQ. V was pared by 5 bases and J by 3 bases, with 9 bases between. For the CDR3, the DNA is TGCGCCAGCAGACAGGGAGTCTATAATTCACCCCTCCACTTT. Translated: CASRQGVYNSPLHF.

The V gene is TRBV6-5, the J gene TRBJ2-1; 9 nucleotides agree with TRBD2. In germline, CDR1 is MNHEY, CDR2 SVGAGI. CDR3 size: 16 residues. V shed 4 bases, J shed 4 bases, and the junction held 8 bases outside the gene matches. Here the CDR3 DNA reads TGTGCCAGCAGTTCCCACAGCGGGGGGCCGTACAATGAGCAGTTCTTC. Translated, it gives CASSSHSGGPYNEQFF.

This clone was recorded only once. This rearrangement joins TRBV19 to TRBJ1-3, with D unclear. Germline V gives CDR1 LNHDA, CDR2 SQIVND (reference sequence). V lost 5 bases to trimming and J lost 0 bases, with 11 bases between them. The CDR3 sequence is 15 residues long. The CDR3 DNA is TGTGCCAGTAGTCTACCTAGCTACTCTGGAAACACCATATATTTT. Its protein is CASSLPSYSGNTIYF.